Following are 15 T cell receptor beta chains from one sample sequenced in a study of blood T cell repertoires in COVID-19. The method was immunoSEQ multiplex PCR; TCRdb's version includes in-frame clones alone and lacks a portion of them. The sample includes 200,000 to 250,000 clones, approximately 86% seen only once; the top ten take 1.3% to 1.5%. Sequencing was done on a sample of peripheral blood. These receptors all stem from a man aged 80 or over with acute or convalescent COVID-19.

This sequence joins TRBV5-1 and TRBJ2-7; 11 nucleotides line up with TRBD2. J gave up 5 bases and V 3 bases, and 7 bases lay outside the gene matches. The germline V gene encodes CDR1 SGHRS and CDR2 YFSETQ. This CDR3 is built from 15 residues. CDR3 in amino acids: CASSSLVAGGDEQYF. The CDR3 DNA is TGCGCCAGCAGCTCCCTTGTAGCGGGAGGGGACGAGCAGTACTTC.

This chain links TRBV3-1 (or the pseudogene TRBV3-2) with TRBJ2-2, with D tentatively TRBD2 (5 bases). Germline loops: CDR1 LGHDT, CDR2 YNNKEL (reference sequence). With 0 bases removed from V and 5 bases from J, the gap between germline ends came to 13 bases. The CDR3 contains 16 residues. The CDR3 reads CASSQDETIWTGELFF. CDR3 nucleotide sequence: TGTGCCAGCAGCCAAGATGAGACTATATGGACCGGGGAGCTGTTTTTT.

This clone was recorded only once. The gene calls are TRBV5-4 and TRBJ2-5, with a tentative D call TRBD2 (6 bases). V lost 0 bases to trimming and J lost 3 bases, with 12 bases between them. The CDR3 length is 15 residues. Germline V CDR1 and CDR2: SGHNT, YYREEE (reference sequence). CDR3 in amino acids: CASSLALGGKETQYF. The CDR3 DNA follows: TGTGCCAGCAGCTTGGCTTTAGGAGGGAAAGAGACCCAGTACTTC. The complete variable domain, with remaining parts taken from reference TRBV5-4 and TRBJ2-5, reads ETGVTQSPTHLIKTRGQQVTLRCSSQSGHNTVSWYQQALGQGPQFIFQYYREEENGRGNFPPRFSGLQFPNYSSELNVNALELDDSALYLCASSLALGGKETQYFGPGTRLLVL.

The CDR3 protein is CASSGSGGANYGYTF. Here the CDR3 DNA reads TGTGCCAGCAGCGGATCGGGGGGCGCAAACTATGGCTACACCTTC. The chain couples TRBV9 to TRBJ1-2, with a tentative D call TRBD1 (6 bases). With 3 bases removed from V and 2 bases from J, the gap between germline ends came to 14 bases. The CDR3 is 15 residues long. CDR1 and CDR2 (germline): SGDLS, YYNGEE.

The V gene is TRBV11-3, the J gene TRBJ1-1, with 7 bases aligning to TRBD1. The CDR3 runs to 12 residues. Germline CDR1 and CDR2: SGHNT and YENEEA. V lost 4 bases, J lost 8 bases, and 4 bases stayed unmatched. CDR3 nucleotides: TGTGCCAGCAGCTGGGGGGACAGCGAAGCTTTCTTT. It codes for CASSWGDSEAFF.

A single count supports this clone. CDR3 amino acids: CASSITQNYGYTF. CDR3 bases: TGTGCCAGCAGTATAACACAGAACTATGGCTACACCTTC. The genes are TRBV6-5 and TRBJ1-2; D is unresolved. V lost 5 bases to trimming and J lost 2 bases, with 9 bases between them. The germline V gene encodes CDR1 MNHEY and CDR2 SVGAGI. The CDR3 sequence is 13 residues long.

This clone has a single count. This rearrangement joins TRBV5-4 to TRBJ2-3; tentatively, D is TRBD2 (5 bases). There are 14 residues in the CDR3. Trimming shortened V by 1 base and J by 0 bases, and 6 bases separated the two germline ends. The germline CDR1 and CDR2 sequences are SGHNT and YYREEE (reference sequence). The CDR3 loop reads CASSLTGSTDTQYF. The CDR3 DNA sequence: TGTGCCAGCAGCTTGACGGGGAGCACAGATACGCAGTATTTT.

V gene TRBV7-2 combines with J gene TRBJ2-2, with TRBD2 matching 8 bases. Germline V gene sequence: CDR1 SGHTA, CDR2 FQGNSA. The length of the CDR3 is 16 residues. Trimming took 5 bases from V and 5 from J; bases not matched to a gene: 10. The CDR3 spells CASSRPGGGKTGELFF. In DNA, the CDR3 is TGTGCCAGCAGCCGCCCCGGCGGGGGGAAGACCGGGGAGCTGTTTTTT.

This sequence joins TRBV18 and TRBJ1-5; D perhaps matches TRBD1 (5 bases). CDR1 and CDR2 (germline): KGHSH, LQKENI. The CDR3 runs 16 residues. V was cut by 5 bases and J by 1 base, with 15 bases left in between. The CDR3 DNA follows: TGTGCCAGCTCATCCTTACCGACAGCAAGCAATCAGCCCCAGCATTTT. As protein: CASSSLPTASNQPQHF.

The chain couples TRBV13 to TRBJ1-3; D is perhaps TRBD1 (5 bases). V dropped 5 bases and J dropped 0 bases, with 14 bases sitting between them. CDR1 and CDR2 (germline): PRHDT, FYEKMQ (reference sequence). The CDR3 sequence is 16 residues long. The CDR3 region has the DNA TGTGCCAGCAGCCTAATACAGGCATACTCTGGAAACACCATATATTTT. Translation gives CASSLIQAYSGNTIYF.

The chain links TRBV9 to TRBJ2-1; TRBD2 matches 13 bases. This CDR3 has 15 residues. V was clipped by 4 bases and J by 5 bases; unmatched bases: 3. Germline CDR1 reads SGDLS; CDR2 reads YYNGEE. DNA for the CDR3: TGTGCCAGCAGCTATGGGACTAGCGGGAACAATGAGCAGTTCTTC. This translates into CASSYGTSGNNEQFF.

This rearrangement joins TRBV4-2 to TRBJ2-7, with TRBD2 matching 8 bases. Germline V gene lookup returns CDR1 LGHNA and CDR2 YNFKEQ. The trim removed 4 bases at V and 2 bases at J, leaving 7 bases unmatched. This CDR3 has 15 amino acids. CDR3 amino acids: CASSLERGLAYEQYF. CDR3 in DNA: TGTGCCAGCAGCCTAGAGAGGGGACTAGCCTACGAGCAGTACTTC.

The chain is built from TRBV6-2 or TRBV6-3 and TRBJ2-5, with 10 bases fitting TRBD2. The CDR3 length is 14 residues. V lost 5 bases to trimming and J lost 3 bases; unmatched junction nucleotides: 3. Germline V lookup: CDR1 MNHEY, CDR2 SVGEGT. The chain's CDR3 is CASSDLAGEETQYF. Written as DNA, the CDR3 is TGTGCCAGCAGTGACCTAGCGGGGGAAGAGACCCAGTACTTC.

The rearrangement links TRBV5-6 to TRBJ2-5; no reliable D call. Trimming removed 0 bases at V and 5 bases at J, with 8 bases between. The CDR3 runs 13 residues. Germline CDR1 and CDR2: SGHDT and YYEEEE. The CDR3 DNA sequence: TGTGCCAGCAGCTTGGGCCAGTTGGAGACCCAGTACTTC. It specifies CASSLGQLETQYF.

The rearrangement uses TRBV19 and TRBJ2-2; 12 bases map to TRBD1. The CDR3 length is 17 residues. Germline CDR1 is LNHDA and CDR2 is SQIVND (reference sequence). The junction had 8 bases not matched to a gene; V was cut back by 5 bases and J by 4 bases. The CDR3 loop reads CASSRDRGPSPTGELFF. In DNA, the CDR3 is TGTGCCAGTAGTCGGGACAGGGGGCCATCACCCACCGGGGAGCTGTTTTTT.